This T cell receptor beta chain was found in a study of follicular helper T cells after annual influenza vaccination. The wider study: Some donors were sampled over the 2013-2014, 2014-2015 and 2015-2016 vaccinations.

Clones were sequenced by immunoSEQ multiplex PCR, and TCRdb holds only the in-frame ones, with some missing. The sample holds some 15,000 clones, 70% to 85% seen once. V lost 6 bases to trimming and J lost 7 bases; unmatched junction nucleotides: 10. The CDR3 is 14 amino acids. Germline V gene lookup returns CDR1 MNHNS and CDR2 SASEGT. Time point indicated: 2014-2015 season, 7 days after vaccination. Sequenced material: CXCR5+ CD38- circulating T follicular helper cells from blood, taken 7 days after influenza vaccination. Specified subset: circulating Tfh, non-naive CD4+CXCR5+PD-1+ (ICOS+CD38+ or ICOS-CD38-). The TCR was taken from an adult who received the influenza vaccine. V and J are TRBV6-1 and TRBJ1-2, with 8 bases fitting TRBD1. The CDR3 DNA reads as TGTGCCAGCAGAGGTACCCAGGGGGCCGGTGGCTACACCTTC. It codes for CASRGTQGAGGYTF.